These 22 T cell receptor beta chains share one sample of origin, sequenced in a study of cytomegalovirus exposure and HLA in healthy donors. The study ran its PCR with 60 Vbeta and 13 Jbeta primers. Clones were read by immunoSEQ multiplex PCR, and TCRdb kept only the in-frame ones, dropping some. The sample includes around 150,000 clones, approximately 72% of them seen just once. The sequenced sample was PBMCs. The origin of the receptors is a man aged 45-65 years in good health and CMV-seronegative.

The chain links TRBV28 to TRBJ1-2; D is unresolved. This CDR3 has 13 amino acids. V lost 3 bases and J lost 2, with 7 bases in between. Germline V lookup: CDR1 MDHEN, CDR2 SYDVKM. The CDR3 is CASSLRINYGYTF. DNA for the CDR3: TGTGCCAGCAGTTTGAGAATAAACTATGGCTACACCTTC.

This clone was counted only a few times. This chain connects TRBV9 to TRBJ1-1; D is unclear. Germline V gives CDR1 SGDLS, CDR2 YYNGEE. The V gene lost 0 bases and the J gene lost 4 bases, with 13 bases spanning the gap. The CDR3 loop spans 15 amino acids. In DNA, the CDR3 is TGTGCCAGCAGCGTAGACCCGGGGAGTCCCACTGAAGCTTTCTTT. Encoded protein: CASSVDPGSPTEAFF.

The gene calls are TRBV11-1 and TRBJ1-2; D is uncertain. V gave up 1 base and J gave up 8 bases, with 8 bases separating them. Germline values: CDR1 SGHAT, CDR2 FQDESV (reference sequence). CDR3 size: 12 residues. The CDR3 DNA follows: TGTGCCAGCAGCTTAGGTGGGCAAGGCTACACCTTC. It specifies CASSLGGQGYTF.

This clone has more than one count but fewer than ten. The chain recombines TRBV7-9 with TRBJ2-5, with D possibly matching TRBD2 (7 bases). The V end lost 3 bases, the J end lost 5 bases, and 16 bases lay between the germline ends. Germline loops: CDR1 SEHNR, CDR2 FQNEAQ (reference sequence). CDR3 size: 15 residues. In DNA, the CDR3 is TGTGCCAGCAGCTTTGAATTCGGGGGGCCGGAGACCCAGTACTTC. Amino acids: CASSFEFGGPETQYF.

This chain joins TRBV5-6 and TRBJ2-7; 9 bases align to TRBD1. CDR1 is SGHDT, CDR2 YYEEEE, per germline. The CDR3 has 14 amino acids. V trimming: 4 bases; J trimming: 5 bases; junction bases outside the gene matches: 7. CDR3 amino acids: CASSTGTGKNEQYF. Here the CDR3 DNA reads TGTGCCAGCAGCACCGGGACAGGGAAAAACGAGCAGTACTTC.

The chain employs TRBV5-1 and TRBJ2-3, with TRBD2 identical over 12 bases. V lost 6 bases, J lost 4 bases, and 12 bases stayed unmatched. Germline V gene lookup returns CDR1 SGHRS and CDR2 YFSETQ. The CDR3 loop spans 17 amino acids. The CDR3 protein is CASNLGVTSGGADTQYF. DNA for the CDR3: TGCGCCAGCAACCTGGGGGTGACTAGCGGGGGTGCAGATACGCAGTATTTT.

The chain recombines TRBV7-9 with TRBJ1-1; 10 positions match TRBD1. From germline, CDR1 is SEHNR and CDR2 FQNEAQ (reference sequence). The ends lost 5 bases at V and 5 bases at J; junction bases unmatched: 8. This CDR3 region has 15 residues. For the CDR3, the DNA is TGTGCCAGCAGCCGTCGCGGGACAGGGGTTACTGAAGCTTTCTTT. It translates to CASSRRGTGVTEAFF.

V and J are TRBV28 and TRBJ1-4; TRBD1 matches at 7 bases. CDR1 is MDHEN and CDR2 is SYDVKM in the germline V gene. The CDR3 sequence is 12 residues long. Trimming cost V 11 bases and J 5 bases; bases outside gene matches: 5. The DNA for the CDR3 is TGTGCCCACAGGGGCCCCAATGAAAAACTGTTTTTT. Translating gives CAHRGPNEKLFF.

V and J are TRBV5-4 and TRBJ1-1, with unresolved D. The CDR3 sequence is 13 residues long. Germline CDR1 SGHNT, CDR2 YYREEE (reference sequence). V was clipped by 0 bases and J by 10 bases, with 13 bases between them. In nucleotides, the CDR3 is TGTGCCAGCAGCTTGGTAAACGACATGTCAGCTTTCTTT. This translates into CASSLVNDMSAFF. Filled out from reference TRBV5-4 and TRBJ1-1, the complete variable domain reads ETGVTQSPTHLIKTRGQQVTLRCSSQSGHNTVSWYQQALGQGPQFIFQYYREEENGRGNFPPRFSGLQFPNYSSELNVNALELDDSALYLCASSLVNDMSAFFGQGTRLTVV.

This chain uses TRBV10-1 with TRBJ1-2; D ambiguous. The CDR3 is 13 amino acids. Trimming stripped 0 bases from V and 4 bases from J, with 6 bases between. CDR1 and CDR2 from the germline V gene are WNHNN and SYGVQD (reference sequence). The CDR3 nucleotides read TGCGCCAGCAGTGAGTCGGCCAGCTATGGCTACACCTTC. Amino acids: CASSESASYGYTF.

V usage is TRBV5-1 and J usage is TRBJ2-1; TRBD2 matches 10 bases. The CDR3 totals 16 residues. The trim removed 0 bases at V and 9 bases at J, leaving 9 bases unmatched. The germline gives CDR1 SGHRS, CDR2 YFSETQ. The CDR3 loop is CASSLGTSGVRGEQFF. The CDR3 DNA reads TGCGCCAGCAGCTTGGGAACTAGCGGGGTCAGGGGTGAGCAGTTCTTC.

The V gene is TRBV6-5, the J gene TRBJ1-1, with TRBD1 identical over 8 bases. Germline-derived CDR1 and CDR2 are MNHEY and SVGAGI. Trimming removed 6 bases from V and 2 bases from J; junction bases left unmatched: 8. This CDR3 is 15 amino acids long. In nucleotides, the CDR3 is TGTGCCAGCAGGCGACCGGACAGGGCCAACACTGAAGCTTTCTTT. It yields the protein CASRRPDRANTEAFF.

This clone was seen a few times. The V and J genes are TRBV11-2 and TRBJ1-6; D ambiguous. CDR3 length: 14 amino acids. The germline V and J ends were trimmed by 5 bases and 0 bases, with 5 bases remaining between them. Germline V CDR1 and CDR2: SGHAT, FQNNGV. The CDR3, as DNA: TGTGCCAGCAGCGTCAGCTCCTATAATTCACCCCTCCACTTT. It codes for CASSVSSYNSPLHF.

This clone was seen a handful of times. The chain joins TRBV5-1 to TRBJ2-7; D is unclear. CDR1 and CDR2 (germline): SGHRS, YFSETQ. Trimming stripped 0 bases from V and 5 bases from J, with 3 bases between. This CDR3 comprises 11 residues. The CDR3 region is CASSLGDEQYF. CDR3 coding DNA: TGCGCCAGCAGCTTGGGAGACGAGCAGTACTTC.

The V call is TRBV5-1, the J call TRBJ1-6, with a possible D match to TRBD1 (5 bases). The germline V gene encodes CDR1 SGHRS and CDR2 YFSETQ. Trimming took 0 bases from V and 0 from J, leaving 19 bases between them. The CDR3 spans 20 residues. The CDR3 spells CASSLVGNGQSSSYNSPLHF. The CDR3 region has the DNA TGCGCCAGCAGCTTGGTGGGAAACGGACAATCAAGCTCCTATAATTCACCCCTCCACTTT.

CDR3 nucleotide sequence: TGTGCCAGCAGTTTGCTAGCGGGGATCCAAGAGACCCAGTACTTC. Translated, it gives CASSLLAGIQETQYF. This chain connects TRBV6-5 to TRBJ2-5, with 9 nucleotides matching TRBD2. The CDR3 runs 15 residues. The germline V gene has CDR1 MNHEY and CDR2 SVGAGI. V lost 4 bases and J lost 1; bases outside the gene matches: 4.

J is TRBJ2-7 and V is TRBV5-4; 8 bases align to TRBD1. Trimming took 2 bases from V and 2 from J; bases not matched to a gene: 9. The germline gives CDR1 SGHNT, CDR2 YYREEE (reference sequence). The CDR3 consists of 16 residues. The CDR3 DNA sequence: TGTGCCAGCAGCTTAAGGTCCGGGACAGGAGCCTACGAGCAGTACTTC. Protein sequence: CASSLRSGTGAYEQYF.

With respect to this clone: A junction end diverges from the germline sequence, so it may reflect a read error. The J gene is TRBJ2-7, the V gene TRBV7-2; D might be TRBD2 (6 bases). Per the germline V gene, CDR1 is SGHTA and CDR2 is FQGNSA. The CDR3 covers 13 residues. As DNA, the CDR3 is TGTGCCGGCAGCTTAAGCGGAGGGAACGAGCAGTACTTC. It is translated as CAGSLSGGNEQYF.

CDR3 protein: CASSIRGQGLPYEQYF. The CDR3 nucleotides read TGTGCCAGTAGTATACGGGGACAGGGCTTACCCTACGAGCAGTACTTC. The J gene is TRBJ2-7, the V gene TRBV19; 9 nucleotides align to TRBD1. Germline V gene lookup returns CDR1 LNHDA and CDR2 SQIVND (reference sequence). V shed 2 bases, J shed 2 bases, and the junction held 7 bases outside the gene matches. The CDR3 has 16 residues.

The chain couples TRBV9 to TRBJ2-1; the match to TRBD1 covers 7 bases. The germline V gene encodes CDR1 SGDLS and CDR2 YYNGEE. With 3 bases clipped from V and 0 bases from J, the junction kept 6 bases outside the gene matches. CDR3 length: 16 amino acids. The CDR3 DNA reads as TGTGCCAGCAGCGGACAGGGATTTAGCTCCTACAATGAGCAGTTCTTC. Protein sequence: CASSGQGFSSYNEQFF.

This clone has just a few counts. This chain connects TRBV7-7 to TRBJ2-5; a possible D gene is TRBD1 (6 bases). Looked up from germline, CDR1 is SSHAT and CDR2 is FNYEAQ (reference sequence). The CDR3 is made up of 13 amino acids. Trimming stripped 3 bases from V and 4 bases from J, with 9 bases between. CDR3 nucleotide sequence: TGTGCCAGCAGCTTCGTCAGGGGAGAGACCCAGTACTTC. Protein sequence: CASSFVRGETQYF.

The chain employs TRBV2 and TRBJ1-1; D gene uncertain. The V gene lost 2 bases and the J gene lost 4 bases, with 14 bases spanning the gap. The germline V gene has CDR1 SNHLY and CDR2 FYNNEI. This CDR3 has 15 amino acids. Here the CDR3 reads CASSESPVAATEAFF. CDR3 nucleotides: TGTGCCAGCAGTGAATCCCCGGTGGCGGCCACTGAAGCTTTCTTT.